This entry lists 2 T cell receptor beta chains sequenced from one sample in a study of graft-versus-host responses after intestinal transplantation. Clones were read by immunoSEQ multiplex PCR, and TCRdb kept only the in-frame ones, dropping some. The table includes under 15,000 clones, roughly 93% detected once. The sequencing here drew on PBMCs, taken 1032 days after intestinal transplantation. The receptors derive from a human patient who received an intestinal transplant, so some T cells may come from the graft donor.

The V and J genes are TRBV6-1 and TRBJ2-7, with D possibly matching TRBD2 (6 bases). This CDR3 region has 17 residues. The V end was cut by 0 bases, the J end by 2 bases, with 17 bases between. Germline V gene lookup returns CDR1 MNHNS and CDR2 SASEGT. DNA of the CDR3: TGTGCCAGCAGTGAAGCGGGCGTCGGCGGGGCCGCCTACGAGCAGTACTTC. Its translation is CASSEAGVGGAAYEQYF.

The rearrangement uses TRBV7-8 and TRBJ2-7, with D unresolved. Germline V gives CDR1 SGHVS, CDR2 FQNEAQ. V lost 5 bases and J lost 5, with 13 bases in between. CDR3 length: 13 residues. The CDR3 DNA follows: TGTGCCAGCAGCCCCCCAGGAATGGACGAGCAGTACTTC. Translation gives CASSPPGMDEQYF.